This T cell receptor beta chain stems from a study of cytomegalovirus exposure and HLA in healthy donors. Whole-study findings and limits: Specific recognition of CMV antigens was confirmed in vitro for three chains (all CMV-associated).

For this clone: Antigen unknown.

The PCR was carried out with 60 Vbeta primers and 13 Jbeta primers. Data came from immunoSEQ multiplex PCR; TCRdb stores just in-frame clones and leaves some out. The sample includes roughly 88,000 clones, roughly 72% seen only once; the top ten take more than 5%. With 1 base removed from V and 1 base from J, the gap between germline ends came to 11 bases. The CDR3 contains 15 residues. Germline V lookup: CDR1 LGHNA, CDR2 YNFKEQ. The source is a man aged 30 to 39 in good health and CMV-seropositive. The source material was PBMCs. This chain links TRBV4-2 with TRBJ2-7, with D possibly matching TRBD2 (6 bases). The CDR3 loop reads CASSQGLAVSYEQYF. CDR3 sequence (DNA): TGTGCCAGCAGCCAAGGGTTAGCGGTGTCCTACGAGCAGTACTTC.